Listed here are 5 T cell receptor beta chains from one sample, sequenced in a study of cytotoxic CD8 clonotypes in ibrutinib-treated CLL. TCRdb's copy holds only in-frame clones and misses some; the assay was immunoSEQ multiplex PCR. The sample has about 160,000 clones, about four fifths seen once. The sample in question was PBMCs, obtained after 12 months of ibrutinib treatment. These receptors were obtained from a human donor with chronic lymphocytic leukemia.

The J gene is TRBJ1-1, the V gene TRBV6-5; a possible D gene is TRBD1 (5 bases). The ends were cut back, 6 bases at V and 11 bases at J, with 19 bases in the middle. This CDR3 region has 13 residues. CDR1 is MNHEY, CDR2 SVGAGI, per germline. The CDR3 protein is CASRTGTGKGAFF. As DNA, the CDR3 is TGTGCCAGCAGAACTGGGACCGGAAAAGGGGCTTTCTTT.

The CDR3 sequence: CASSKTRPRMNTEAFF. The CDR3 coding sequence is TGTGCCAGCAGCAAAACTCGCCCGAGGATGAACACTGAAGCTTTCTTT. The chain is built from TRBV11-1 and TRBJ1-1; D unclear. CDR3 length: 16 residues. Trimming pared 5 bases from V and 0 bases from J, leaving 16 bases between. In germline, CDR1 is SGHAT, CDR2 FQDESV (reference sequence).

This clone was counted only a few times. V usage is TRBV6-1 and J usage is TRBJ2-1, with D maybe TRBD1 (6 bases). The V gene's germline CDR1 is MNHNS and CDR2 SASEGT. Trimming stripped 7 bases from V and 14 bases from J, with 18 bases between. This CDR3 comprises 12 residues. The DNA of the CDR3 is TGTGCCAGCACCTCCCCGGGGCAGGGGAAGTTCTTC. Its translation is CASTSPGQGKFF.

The V and J genes are TRBV4-3 and TRBJ2-5; weak D call: TRBD1 (6 bases). CDR3 size: 15 residues. The germline V and J ends were trimmed by 0 bases and 3 bases, with 11 bases remaining between them. The germline V gene has CDR1 LGHNA and CDR2 YSLEER. The CDR3 region has the DNA TGCGCCAGCAGCCAAGATAGGGGGAAGGAAGAGACCCAGTACTTC. This codes for CASSQDRGKEETQYF.

The chain recombines TRBV7-3 with TRBJ2-3; 9 bases agree with TRBD2. J was trimmed by 1 base and V by 4 bases; bases with no gene match: 3. The germline gives CDR1 SGHTA, CDR2 FQGTGA. CDR3 length equals 15 residues. DNA for the CDR3: TGTGCCAGCAGCTCAAAGCGGGGGGGCACAGATACGCAGTATTTT. The encoded protein is CASSSKRGGTDTQYF.